What follows are 10 T cell receptor beta chains derived from one specimen sequenced in a study of cytomegalovirus exposure and HLA in healthy donors. With 60 Vbeta and 13 Jbeta primers, the PCR was carried out. Sequenced by immunoSEQ multiplex PCR; TCRdb stores in-frame clones only, minus some. The sample lists 110,000 or so clones, about four fifths occurring once. Sequencing input: PBMCs. The origin of the receptors is a woman under 30 in good health and CMV-seronegative.

The chain employs TRBV7-2 and TRBJ2-7, with a possible D match to TRBD2 (5 bases). Looked up from germline, CDR1 is SGHTA and CDR2 is FQGNSA. V shed 2 bases and J shed 6 bases, with 17 bases lying between them. The CDR3 is 15 amino acids. CDR3 loop: CASSLRSTEAREQYF. CDR3 sequence (DNA): TGTGCCAGCAGCTTACGAAGCACGGAGGCTCGCGAGCAGTACTTC.

The V gene is TRBV11-2, the J gene TRBJ2-1, with D unresolved. Germline lookup yields CDR1 SGHAT and CDR2 FQNNGV. V was pared by 3 bases and J by 5 bases, with 14 bases between. This CDR3 region has 15 residues. The CDR3 DNA follows: TGTGCCAGCAGCTTTTTGGTACTAAAAAACAATGAGCAGTTCTTC. It is translated as CASSFLVLKNNEQFF.

V is TRBV1 and J is TRBJ2-1; TRBD2 was called by the table and not checked on the DNA. TRBV1 is described as a pseudogene. The CDR3 is 19 residues long. The DNA of the CDR3 is TGCACCAGCAGCCAAGACGCGCTAGCGGGGATATTTCTCTACAATGAGCAGTTCTTC. Translation: CTSSQDALAGIFLYNEQFF.

The V and J genes are TRBV2 and TRBJ2-2, with D perhaps matching TRBD2 (5 bases). Germline V CDR1 and CDR2: SNHLY, FYNNEI. The germline V and J ends were trimmed by 4 bases and 7 bases, with 10 bases remaining between them. The CDR3 has 13 amino acids. The CDR3 DNA follows: TGTGCCAGCAGTGGTGGAGGTGTCGGGGAGCTGTTTTTT. The encoded protein is CASSGGGVGELFF.

V gene TRBV18 combines with J gene TRBJ2-2, with unresolved D. The germline CDR1 and CDR2 sequences are KGHSH and LQKENI. The CDR3 has 16 amino acids. The V end lost 2 bases, the J end lost 2 bases, and 12 bases lay between the germline ends. The CDR3 coding sequence is TGTGCCAGCTCACCATGGTCTGGCGGAAACACCGGGGAGCTGTTTTTT. Translated: CASSPWSGGNTGELFF. The full variable domain, its missing parts supplied by reference TRBV18 and TRBJ2-2, is NAGVMQNPRHLVRRRGQEARLRCSPMKGHSHVYWYRQLPEEGLKFMVYLQKENIIDESGMPKERFSAEFPKEGPSILRIQQVVRGDSAAYFCASSPWSGGNTGELFFGEGSRLTVL.

The J gene is TRBJ2-7, the V gene TRBV6-1; D may be TRBD1 (6 bases). Trimming pared 6 bases from V and 2 bases from J, leaving 14 bases between. CDR3 size: 14 residues. CDR1 is MNHNS and CDR2 is SASEGT in the germline V gene. The CDR3 DNA reads TGTGCCAGCAGGTCGGACAGTGTGCCCTACGAGCAGTACTTC. It specifies CASRSDSVPYEQYF.

This chain uses TRBV28 with TRBJ2-7, with D possibly matching TRBD1 (6 bases). Trimming left V 2 bases short and J 5 bases short, with 13 bases between. The germline gives CDR1 MDHEN, CDR2 SYDVKM. The CDR3 consists of 14 residues. The CDR3 sequence is CASSLTGTYHEQYF. As DNA, the CDR3 is TGTGCCAGCAGTTTAACCGGGACATACCACGAGCAGTACTTC.

The V call is TRBV7-8, the J call TRBJ1-5; 8 nucleotides match TRBD1. The CDR3 has 13 residues. Unmatched junction bases numbered 2, after V lost 5 bases and J lost 5 bases. The germline V gene encodes CDR1 SGHVS and CDR2 FQNEAQ. CDR3 nucleotide sequence: TGTGCCAGCAGCACGGACAGGGATCAGCCCCAGCATTTT. Protein: CASSTDRDQPQHF.

The chain links TRBV5-5 to TRBJ1-1; maybe TRBD1 (5 bases). The CDR3 runs to 13 residues. Germline V gene sequence: CDR1 SGHKS, CDR2 YYEKEE (reference sequence). V shed 4 bases and J shed 1 base, with 8 bases lying between them. CDR3 amino acids: CASSVTGNTEAFF. Here the CDR3 DNA reads TGTGCCAGCAGCGTAACAGGGAACACTGAAGCTTTCTTT.

J is TRBJ1-5 and V is TRBV7-9, with D unresolved. The length of the CDR3 is 12 residues. V shed 3 bases and J shed 7 bases, with 7 bases lying between them. Germline-derived CDR1 and CDR2 are SEHNR and FQNEAQ (reference sequence). DNA of the CDR3: TGTGCCAGCAGCTTGGCTTCACAGCCCCAGCATTTT. Its protein is CASSLASQPQHF.